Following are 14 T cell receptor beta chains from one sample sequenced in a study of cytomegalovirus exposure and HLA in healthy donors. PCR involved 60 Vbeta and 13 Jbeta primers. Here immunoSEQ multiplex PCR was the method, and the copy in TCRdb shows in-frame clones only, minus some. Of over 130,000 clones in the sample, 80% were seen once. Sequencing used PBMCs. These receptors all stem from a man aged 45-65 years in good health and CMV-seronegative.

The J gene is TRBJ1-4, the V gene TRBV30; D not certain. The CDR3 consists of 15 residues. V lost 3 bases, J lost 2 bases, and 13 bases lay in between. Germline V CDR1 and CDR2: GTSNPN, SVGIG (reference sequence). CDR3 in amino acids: CAWSASPGTNEKLFF. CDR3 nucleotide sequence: TGTGCCTGGAGCGCCTCCCCAGGTACTAATGAAAAACTGTTTTTT. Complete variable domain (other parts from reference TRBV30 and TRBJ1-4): SQTIHQWPATLVQPVGSPLSLECTVEGTSNPNLYWYRQAAGRGLQLLFYSVGIGQISSEVPQNLSASRPQDRQFILSSKKLLLSDSGFYLCAWSASPGTNEKLFFGSGTQLSVL.

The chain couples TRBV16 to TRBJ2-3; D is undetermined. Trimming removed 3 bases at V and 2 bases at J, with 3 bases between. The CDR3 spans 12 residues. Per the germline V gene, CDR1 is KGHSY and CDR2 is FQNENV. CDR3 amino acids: CASSQYTDTQYF. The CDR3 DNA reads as TGTGCCAGCAGCCAGTACACAGATACGCAGTATTTT.

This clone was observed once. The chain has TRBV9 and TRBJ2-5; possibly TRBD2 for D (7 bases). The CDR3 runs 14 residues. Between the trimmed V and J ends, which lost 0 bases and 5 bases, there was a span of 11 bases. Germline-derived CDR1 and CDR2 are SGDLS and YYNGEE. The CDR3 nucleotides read TGTGCCAGCAGCGTAGGGGGGGGCGGGGAGACCCAGTACTTC. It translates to CASSVGGGGETQYF.

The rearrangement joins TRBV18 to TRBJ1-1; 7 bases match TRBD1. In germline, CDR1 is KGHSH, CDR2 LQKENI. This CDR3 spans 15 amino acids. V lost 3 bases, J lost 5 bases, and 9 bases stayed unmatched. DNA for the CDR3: TGTGCCAGCTCACCCGACAGGGCCCGGGGAACTGAAGCTTTCTTT. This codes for CASSPDRARGTEAFF.

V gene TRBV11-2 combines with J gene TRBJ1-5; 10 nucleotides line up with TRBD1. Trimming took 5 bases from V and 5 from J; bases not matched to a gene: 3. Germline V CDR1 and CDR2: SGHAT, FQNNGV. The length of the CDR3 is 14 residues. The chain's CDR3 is CASSPTGGHQPQHF. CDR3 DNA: TGTGCCAGCAGCCCGACAGGGGGCCATCAGCCCCAGCATTTT.

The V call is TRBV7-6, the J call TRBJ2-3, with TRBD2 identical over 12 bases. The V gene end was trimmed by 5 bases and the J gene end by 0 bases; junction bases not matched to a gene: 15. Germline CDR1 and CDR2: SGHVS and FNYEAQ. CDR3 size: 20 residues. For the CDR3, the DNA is TGTGCCAGCAGCCCTCAGTCTCTAGCGGGGGGGCGTGCTAGCACAGATACGCAGTATTTT. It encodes CASSPQSLAGGRASTDTQYF.

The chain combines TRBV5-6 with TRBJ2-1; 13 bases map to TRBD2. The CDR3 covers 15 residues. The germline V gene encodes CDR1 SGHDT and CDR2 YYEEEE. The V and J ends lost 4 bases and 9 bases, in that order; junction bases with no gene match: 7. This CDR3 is CASSRPGLAGSEQFF. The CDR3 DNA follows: TGTGCCAGCAGCCGGCCGGGACTAGCGGGAAGTGAGCAGTTCTTC.

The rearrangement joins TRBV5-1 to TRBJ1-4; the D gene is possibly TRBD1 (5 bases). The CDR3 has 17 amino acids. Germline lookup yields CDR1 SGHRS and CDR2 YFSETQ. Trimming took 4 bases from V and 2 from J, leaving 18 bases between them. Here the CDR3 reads CASSPGGLAGTNEKLFF. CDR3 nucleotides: TGCGCCAGCAGCCCGGGGGGGTTGGCAGGTACTAATGAAAAACTGTTTTTT.

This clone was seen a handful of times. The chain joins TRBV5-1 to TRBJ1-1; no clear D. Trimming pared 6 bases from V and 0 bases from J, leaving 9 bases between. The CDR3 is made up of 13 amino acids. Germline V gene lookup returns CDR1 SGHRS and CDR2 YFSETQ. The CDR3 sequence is CASKSTLNTEAFF. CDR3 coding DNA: TGCGCCAGCAAATCTACTTTGAACACTGAAGCTTTCTTT.

This CDR3 reads CASSSSDRGRGYTF. The CDR3 DNA follows: TGCGCCAGCAGCTCTTCGGACAGGGGAAGAGGCTACACCTTC. This chain joins TRBV4-1 and TRBJ1-2, with TRBD1 identical over 9 bases. The trim removed 5 bases at V and 8 bases at J, leaving 9 bases unmatched. Germline V lookup: CDR1 MGHRA, CDR2 YSYEKL. This CDR3 is 14 amino acids long.

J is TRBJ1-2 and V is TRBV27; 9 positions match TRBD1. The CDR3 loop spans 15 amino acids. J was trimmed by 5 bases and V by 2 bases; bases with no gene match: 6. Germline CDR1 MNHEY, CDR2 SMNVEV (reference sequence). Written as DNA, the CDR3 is TGTGCCAGCAGTTTACGATGGACAGGGGAGTATGGCTACACCTTC. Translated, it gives CASSLRWTGEYGYTF.

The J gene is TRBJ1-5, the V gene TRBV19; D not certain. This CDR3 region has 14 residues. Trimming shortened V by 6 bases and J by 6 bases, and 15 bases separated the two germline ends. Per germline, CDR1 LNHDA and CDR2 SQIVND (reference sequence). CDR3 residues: CASSQDRSGQPQHF. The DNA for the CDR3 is TGTGCCAGTAGCCAAGACCGGTCGGGTCAGCCCCAGCATTTT. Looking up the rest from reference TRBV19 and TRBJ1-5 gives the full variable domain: DGGITQSPKYLFRKEGQNVTLSCEQNLNHDAMYWYRQDPGQGLRLIYYSQIVNDFQKGDIAEGYSVSREKKESFPLTVTSAQKNPTAFYLCASSQDRSGQPQHFGDGTRLSIL.

CDR3 residues: CASSGPGQELSSYNEQFF. The CDR3 nucleotides read TGTGCCAGCAGTGGCCCCGGACAGGAACTAAGCTCCTACAATGAGCAGTTCTTC. The chain carries TRBV7-9 and TRBJ2-1, with TRBD1 matching over 7 bases. The J segment lost 0 bases and the V segment lost 6 bases, leaving 14 bases of the junction unmatched. This CDR3 region has 18 residues. The germline gives CDR1 SEHNR, CDR2 FQNEAQ (reference sequence).

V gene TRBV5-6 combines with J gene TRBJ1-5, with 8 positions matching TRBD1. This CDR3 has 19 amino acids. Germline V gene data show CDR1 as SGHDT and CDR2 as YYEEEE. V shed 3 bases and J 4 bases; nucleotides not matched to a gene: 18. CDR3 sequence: CASSWNRGTGRGINQPQHF. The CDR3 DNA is TGTGCCAGCAGCTGGAATCGAGGGACAGGAAGAGGGATTAATCAGCCCCAGCATTTT.